A selection of T cell receptor beta chains follows, all from one sample in a study of control samples from healthy donors and cancer patients. Here immunoSEQ multiplex PCR was the method, and the copy in TCRdb shows in-frame clones only, minus some. Among 120,000 or so clones, approximately 88% were seen once, and the ten largest hold less than 4%. The sequenced sample was PBMCs. These receptor sequences come from a woman aged 55 to 70 with lung cancer. CDR3s include the opening cysteine and the closing phenylalanine or tryptophan. D genes are given only for firm matches. Clone size appears in some rows only: once, few, many, or a class for an expanded clone.

>TRBV2|TRBD2|-|TRBJ2-7
TGTGCCAGCAATAGCCAGGGACTAGCGGGAAGCGAGCAGTACTTC
CASNSQGLAGSEQYF
>TRBV3-1/TRBV3-2|-|-|TRBJ2-1
TGTGCCAGCAGCCAAGAGGGAGCCTACAATGAGCAGTTCTTC
CASSQEGAYNEQFF
>TRBV6-5|-|once|TRBJ1-2
TGTGCCAGCAGTTCGACAGTATATGGCTACACCTTC
CASSSTVYGYTF
>TRBV7-2|TRBD1|-|TRBJ1-1
TGTGCCAGCAGCACCTTAACAGGGGACCCGAACACTGAAGCTTTCTTT
CASSTLTGDPNTEAFF
>TRBV3-1/TRBV3-2|-|-|TRBJ1-2
TGTGCCAGCAGCCAGAGAACAGGGATCTATGGCTACACCTTC
CASSQRTGIYGYTF
>TRBV5-4|-|few|TRBJ1-4
TGTGCCACCTCCGGACAGACTAATGAAAAACTGTTTTTT
CATSGQTNEKLFF
>TRBV9|TRBD2|-|TRBJ2-1
TGTGCCAGCAGCGTAGTACCCACTTTACTAGCGGGAGACTACAATGAGCAGTTCTTC
CASSVVPTLLAGDYNEQFF
>TRBV19|-|-|TRBJ2-3
TGTGCCAGCACTATGGAAGATACGCAGTATTTT
CASTMEDTQYF
>TRBV7-8|TRBD2|-|TRBJ2-5
TGTGCCAGCAGCTTGACTAGCTTGGAGACCCAGTACTTC
CASSLTSLETQYF
>TRBV30|-|-|TRBJ1-1
TGTGCCTGGAAAAGGACATCCTTGAACACTGAAGCTTTCTTT
CAWKRTSLNTEAFF
>TRBV6-5|TRBD1|-|TRBJ1-6
TGTGCCAGCAATGTCAGGGGGGGAAGTTCACCCCTCCACTTT
CASNVRGGSSPLHF
>TRBV9|-|-|TRBJ1-3
TGTGCCAGCAGCGTAGATAATTGGGGCTCTGGAAACACCATATATTTT
CASSVDNWGSGNTIYF
>TRBV19|-|-|TRBJ2-2
TGTGCCAGTAAGGGAGCAGACGCGAACACCGGGGAGCTGTTTTTT
CASKGADANTGELFF
>TRBV5-6|-|-|TRBJ2-7
TGTGCCAGCAGCCCCCCCGACTTAGCCTACGAGCAGTACTTC
CASSPPDLAYEQYF
>TRBV29-1|TRBD1|-|TRBJ2-7
TGCAGCGTTGCGGACAGGCCAAAGGACGAGCAGTACTTC
CSVADRPKDEQYF
>TRBV5-1|-|-|TRBJ1-2
TGCGCCAGCAGCTTTAGGCAGGGAACTGGCTACACCTTC
CASSFRQGTGYTF
>TRBV29-1|TRBD1|-|TRBJ1-1
TGCAGCGTTGCCGGGACAGGGGTTACTGAAGCTTTCTTT
CSVAGTGVTEAFF
>TRBV9|TRBD1|-|TRBJ2-7
TGTGCCAGCAGCGCAGCCGGGACAGGGTTAGGCGAGCAGTACTTC
CASSAAGTGLGEQYF
>TRBV10-1|-|few|TRBJ1-4
TGCGCCGCCTCTCCAGGTGGAACTAATGAAAAACTGTTTTTT
CAASPGGTNEKLFF
>TRBV3-1/TRBV3-2|-|-|TRBJ1-6
TGTGCCAGCAGCCAAGAATGGGGGCGGGGCTATAATTCACCCCTCCACTTT
CASSQEWGRGYNSPLHF
>TRBV6-5|TRBD1|-|TRBJ1-4
TGTGCCAGCAGTTACGGACAGGGATCATTTGAAAAACTGTTTTTT
CASSYGQGSFEKLFF
>TRBV5-8|-|-|TRBJ2-7
TGTGCCAGCAGCCTGTACCGGGACGGATCCTACGAGCAGTACTTC
CASSLYRDGSYEQYF
>TRBV9|-|-|TRBJ2-1
TGTGCCAGCAGCGTAGCGGGGGACTCCTACAATGAGCAGTTCTTC
CASSVAGDSYNEQFF